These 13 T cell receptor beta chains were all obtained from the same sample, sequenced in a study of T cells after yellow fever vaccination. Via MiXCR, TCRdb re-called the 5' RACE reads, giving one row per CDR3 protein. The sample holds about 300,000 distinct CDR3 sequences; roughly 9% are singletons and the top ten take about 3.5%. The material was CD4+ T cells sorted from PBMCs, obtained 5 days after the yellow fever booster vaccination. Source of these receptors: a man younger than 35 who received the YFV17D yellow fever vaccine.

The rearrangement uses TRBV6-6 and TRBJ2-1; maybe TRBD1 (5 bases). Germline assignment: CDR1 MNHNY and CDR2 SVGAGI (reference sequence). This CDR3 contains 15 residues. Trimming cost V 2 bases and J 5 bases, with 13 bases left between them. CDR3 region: CASSYGQGDDNEQFF. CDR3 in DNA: TGTGCCAGCAGTTACGGACAAGGCGATGACAATGAGCAGTTCTTC.

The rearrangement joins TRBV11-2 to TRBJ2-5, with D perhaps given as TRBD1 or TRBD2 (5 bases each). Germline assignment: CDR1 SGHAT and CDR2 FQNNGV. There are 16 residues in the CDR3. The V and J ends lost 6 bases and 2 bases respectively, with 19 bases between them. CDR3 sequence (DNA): TGTGCCAGCAGACCTTTACGGGGCGAAGCGCAAGAGACCCAGTACTTC. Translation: CASRPLRGEAQETQYF.

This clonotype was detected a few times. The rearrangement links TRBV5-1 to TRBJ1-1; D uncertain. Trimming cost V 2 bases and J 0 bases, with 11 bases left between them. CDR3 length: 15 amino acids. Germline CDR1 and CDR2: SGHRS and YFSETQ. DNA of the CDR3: TGCGCCAGCAGCTTTGACAATATAATGAACACTGAAGCTTTCTTT. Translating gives CASSFDNIMNTEAFF.

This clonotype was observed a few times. The DNA for the CDR3 is TGTGCCAGCAACCTCCCGACCCACGACTATGGCTACACCTTC. It encodes CASNLPTHDYGYTF. The rearrangement joins TRBV5-6 to TRBJ1-2; D not certain. Trimming removed 6 bases from V and 3 bases from J, with 15 bases in between. From germline, CDR1 is SGHDT and CDR2 YYEEEE. The CDR3 length is 14 residues.

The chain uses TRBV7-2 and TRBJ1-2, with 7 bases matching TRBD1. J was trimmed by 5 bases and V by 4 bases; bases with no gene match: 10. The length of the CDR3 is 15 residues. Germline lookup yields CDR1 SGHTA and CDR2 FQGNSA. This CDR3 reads CASSSDSGTEYGYTF. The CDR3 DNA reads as TGTGCCAGCAGCTCAGATAGTGGGACAGAGTATGGCTACACCTTC. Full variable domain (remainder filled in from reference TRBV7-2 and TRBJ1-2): GAGVSQSPSNKVTEKGKDVELRCDPISGHTALYWYRQSLGQGLEFLIYFQGNSAPDKSGLPSDRFSAERTGGSVSTLTIQRTQQEDSAVYLCASSSDSGTEYGYTFGSGTRLTVV.

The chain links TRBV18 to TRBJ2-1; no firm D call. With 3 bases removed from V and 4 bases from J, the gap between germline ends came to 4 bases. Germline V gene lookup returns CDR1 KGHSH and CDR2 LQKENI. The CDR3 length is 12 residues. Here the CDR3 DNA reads TGTGCCAGCTCACCCGCTTACAATGAGCAGTTCTTC. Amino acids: CASSPAYNEQFF.

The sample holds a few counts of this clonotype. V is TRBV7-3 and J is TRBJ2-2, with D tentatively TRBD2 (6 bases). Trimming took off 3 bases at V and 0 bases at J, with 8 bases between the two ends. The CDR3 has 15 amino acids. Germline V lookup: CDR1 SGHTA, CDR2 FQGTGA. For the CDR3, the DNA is TGTGCCAGCAGCTTCGGAGGGACGAACACCGGGGAGCTGTTTTTT. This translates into CASSFGGTNTGELFF.

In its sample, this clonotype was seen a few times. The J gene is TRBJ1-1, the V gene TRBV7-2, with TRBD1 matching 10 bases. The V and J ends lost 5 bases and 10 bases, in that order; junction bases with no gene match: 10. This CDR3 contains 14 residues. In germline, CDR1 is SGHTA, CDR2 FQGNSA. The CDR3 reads CASSPLGTGVSAFF. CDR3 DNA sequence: TGTGCCAGCAGCCCACTTGGGACAGGGGTTTCAGCTTTCTTT.

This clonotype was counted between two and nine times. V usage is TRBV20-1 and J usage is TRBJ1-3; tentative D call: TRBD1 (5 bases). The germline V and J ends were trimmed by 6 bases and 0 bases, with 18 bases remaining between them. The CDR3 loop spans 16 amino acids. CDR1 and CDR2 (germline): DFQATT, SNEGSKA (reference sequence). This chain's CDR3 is CSATTRGAVSGNTIYF. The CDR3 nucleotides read TGCAGTGCCACTACTCGGGGCGCCGTCTCTGGAAACACCATATATTTT.

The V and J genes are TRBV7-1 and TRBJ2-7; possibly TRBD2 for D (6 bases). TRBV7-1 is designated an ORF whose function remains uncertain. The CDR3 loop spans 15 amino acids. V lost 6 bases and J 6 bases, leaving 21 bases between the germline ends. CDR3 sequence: CASSSVGGDSAEQYF. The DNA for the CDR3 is TGTGCCAGCAGTTCCGTCGGGGGAGACTCGGCCGAGCAGTACTTC.

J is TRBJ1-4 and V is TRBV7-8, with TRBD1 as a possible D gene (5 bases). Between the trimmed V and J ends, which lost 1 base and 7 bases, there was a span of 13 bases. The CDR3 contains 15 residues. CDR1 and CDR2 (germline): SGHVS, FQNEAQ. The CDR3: CASSLGGAAGEKLFF. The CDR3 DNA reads TGTGCCAGCAGCTTAGGCGGGGCCGCGGGTGAAAAACTGTTTTTT.

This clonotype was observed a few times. CDR3 bases: TGTGCCAGCAGCGTATACAGGGGAGGCTACACCTTC. This translates into CASSVYRGGYTF. This rearrangement joins TRBV9 to TRBJ1-2; the match to TRBD1 covers 7 bases. This CDR3 has 12 residues. Germline V CDR1 and CDR2: SGDLS, YYNGEE. V was clipped by 1 base and J by 8 bases; unmatched bases: 2.

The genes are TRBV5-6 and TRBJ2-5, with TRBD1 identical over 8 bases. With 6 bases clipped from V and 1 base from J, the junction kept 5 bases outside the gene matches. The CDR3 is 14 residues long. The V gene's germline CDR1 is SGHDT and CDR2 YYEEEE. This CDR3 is CASTLGQGQETQYF. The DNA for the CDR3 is TGTGCCAGCACCCTAGGACAGGGCCAAGAGACCCAGTACTTC.